This TCR beta chain was recovered during a study of OX40 agonist ivuxolimab in advanced cancers. Across the whole study: People in dose escalation had one of these cancers: hepatocellular carcinoma, melanoma, renal cell or head and neck cancer. Of the participants, approximately 38% had some prior anti-PD-1, anti-PD-L1 or anti-CTLA-4 therapy, which was allowed. Findings of the study overall: In general, CD8+ T cells held more expanded clones than CD4+ did, on average.

The CDR3 sequence is 14 residues long. Trimming removed 10 bases from V and 5 bases from J; junction bases left unmatched: 12. Germline assignment: CDR1 MNHEY and CDR2 SVGAGI. In regard to this clone: Its antigen is undetermined.

Sequencing used immunoSEQ multiplex PCR; TCRdb keeps in-frame clones, though not all of them. The sample has more than 9,000 clones; around 79% are singletons. Exclusion applied to patients with autoimmune disease history or systemic immunosuppression. V is TRBV6-5 and J is TRBJ1-1; 8 bases are shared with TRBD1. This receptor was obtained from an adult with an advanced solid tumor such as melanoma, head and neck, liver or kidney cancer. The specimen was CD4+ or CD8+ T cells sorted from blood, collected in a trial of the OX40 agonist ivuxolimab. The CDR3 DNA reads as TGTGCCACCTTCCTCAGGGGGCGCGAGACTGAAGCTTTCTTT. This gives the protein CATFLRGRETEAFF.